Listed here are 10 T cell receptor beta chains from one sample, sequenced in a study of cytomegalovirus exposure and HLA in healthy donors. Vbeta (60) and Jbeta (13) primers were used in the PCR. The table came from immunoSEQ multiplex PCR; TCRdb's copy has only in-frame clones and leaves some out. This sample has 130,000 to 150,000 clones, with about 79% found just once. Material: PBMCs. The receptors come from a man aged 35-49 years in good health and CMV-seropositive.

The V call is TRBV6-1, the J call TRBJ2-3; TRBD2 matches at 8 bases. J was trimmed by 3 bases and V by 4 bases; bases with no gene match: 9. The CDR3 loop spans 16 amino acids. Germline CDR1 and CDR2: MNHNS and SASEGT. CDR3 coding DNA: TGTGCCAGCAGTGGACGGGCGGGGGGAAAAACAGATACGCAGTATTTT. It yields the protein CASSGRAGGKTDTQYF.

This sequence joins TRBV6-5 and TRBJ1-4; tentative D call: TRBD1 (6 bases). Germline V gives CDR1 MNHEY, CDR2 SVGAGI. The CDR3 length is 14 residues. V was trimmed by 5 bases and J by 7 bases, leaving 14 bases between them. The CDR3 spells CASSRTAGGEKLFF. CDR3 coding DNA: TGTGCCAGCAGTCGGACAGCGGGGGGTGAAAAACTGTTTTTT.

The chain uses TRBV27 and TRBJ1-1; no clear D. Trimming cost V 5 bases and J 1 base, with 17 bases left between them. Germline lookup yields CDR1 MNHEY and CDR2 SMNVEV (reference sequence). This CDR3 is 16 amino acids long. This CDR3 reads CASSPPREGKNTEAFF. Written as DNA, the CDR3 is TGTGCCAGCAGTCCACCCCGGGAGGGAAAGAACACTGAAGCTTTCTTT.

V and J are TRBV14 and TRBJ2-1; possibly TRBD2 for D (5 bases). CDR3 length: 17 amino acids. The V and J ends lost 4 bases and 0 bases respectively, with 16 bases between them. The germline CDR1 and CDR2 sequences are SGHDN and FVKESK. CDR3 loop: CASSPLGGLSSYNEQFF. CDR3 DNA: TGTGCCAGCAGCCCCTTAGGCGGGCTGAGCTCCTACAATGAGCAGTTCTTC.

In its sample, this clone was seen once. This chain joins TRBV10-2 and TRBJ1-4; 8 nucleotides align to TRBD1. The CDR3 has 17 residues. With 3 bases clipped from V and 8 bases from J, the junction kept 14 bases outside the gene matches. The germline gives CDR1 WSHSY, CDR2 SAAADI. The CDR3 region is CASSDWAGGLYREKLFF. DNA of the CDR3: TGCGCCAGCAGTGATTGGGCAGGGGGCCTTTATCGGGAAAAACTGTTTTTT.

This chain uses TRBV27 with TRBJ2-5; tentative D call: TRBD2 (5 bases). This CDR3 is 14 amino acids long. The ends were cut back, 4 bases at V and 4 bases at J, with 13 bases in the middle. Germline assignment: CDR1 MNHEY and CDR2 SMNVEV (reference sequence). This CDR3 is CASSSLGGGETQYF. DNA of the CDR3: TGTGCCAGCAGTTCCCTCGGTGGAGGAGAGACCCAGTACTTC.

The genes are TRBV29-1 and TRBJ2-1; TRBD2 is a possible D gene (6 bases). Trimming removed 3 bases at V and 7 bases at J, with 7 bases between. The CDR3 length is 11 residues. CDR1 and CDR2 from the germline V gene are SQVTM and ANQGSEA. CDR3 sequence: CSVEGRNEQFF. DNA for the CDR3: TGCAGCGTTGAGGGGAGGAATGAGCAGTTCTTC.

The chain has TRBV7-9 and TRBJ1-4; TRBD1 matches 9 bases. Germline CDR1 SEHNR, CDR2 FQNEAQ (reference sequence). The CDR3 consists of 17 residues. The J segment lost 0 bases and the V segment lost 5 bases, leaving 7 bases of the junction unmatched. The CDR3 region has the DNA TGTGCCAGCAGCGCACCCGGGGACAGGGCAACTAATGAAAAACTGTTTTTT. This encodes CASSAPGDRATNEKLFF. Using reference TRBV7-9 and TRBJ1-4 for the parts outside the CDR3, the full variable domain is DTGVSQNPRHKITKRGQNVTFRCDPISEHNRLYWYRQTLGQGPEFLTYFQNEAQLEKSRLLSDRFSAERPKGSFSTLEIQRTEQGDSAMYLCASSAPGDRATNEKLFFGSGTQLSVL.

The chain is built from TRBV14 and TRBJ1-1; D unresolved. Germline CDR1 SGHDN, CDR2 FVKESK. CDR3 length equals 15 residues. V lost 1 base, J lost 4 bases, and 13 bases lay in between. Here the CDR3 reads CASSQVVSEGTEAFF. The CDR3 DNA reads TGTGCCAGCAGCCAAGTTGTGTCCGAGGGCACTGAAGCTTTCTTT.

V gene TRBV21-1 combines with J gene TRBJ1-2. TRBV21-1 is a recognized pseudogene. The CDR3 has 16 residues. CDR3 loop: CASSSWRTAGFKGYTF. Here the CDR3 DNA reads TGTGCCAGCAGCTCCTGGAGGACAGCGGGATTCAAGGGCTACACCTTC.